This entry concerns a single T cell receptor beta chain. This sample includes further DNA sequences coding for the same CDR3. The data belong to a study of shared clonotypes between healthy human individuals. This table comes from immunoSEQ multiplex PCR, and its TCRdb copy is limited to in-frame clones, with some not included. Counted here are over 1.5 million clones, 98% occurring once; the ten biggest clones make up about 0.42%. Looked up from germline, CDR1 is SGHNT and CDR2 is YYREEE (reference sequence). Trimming pared 0 bases from V and 0 bases from J, leaving 3 bases between. The CDR3 consists of 13 residues.

The rearrangement links TRBV5-4 to TRBJ1-1; D not certain. Sequenced sample: naive CD4+ T cells sorted from blood. Stated subset: CD45RA+ positively selected. This clonotype was sampled from a man aged 30 to 45 in good health. The CDR3 loop is CASSLGVNTEAFF. Here the CDR3 DNA reads TGTGCCAGCAGCTTGGGGGTGAACACTGAAGCTTTCTTT.